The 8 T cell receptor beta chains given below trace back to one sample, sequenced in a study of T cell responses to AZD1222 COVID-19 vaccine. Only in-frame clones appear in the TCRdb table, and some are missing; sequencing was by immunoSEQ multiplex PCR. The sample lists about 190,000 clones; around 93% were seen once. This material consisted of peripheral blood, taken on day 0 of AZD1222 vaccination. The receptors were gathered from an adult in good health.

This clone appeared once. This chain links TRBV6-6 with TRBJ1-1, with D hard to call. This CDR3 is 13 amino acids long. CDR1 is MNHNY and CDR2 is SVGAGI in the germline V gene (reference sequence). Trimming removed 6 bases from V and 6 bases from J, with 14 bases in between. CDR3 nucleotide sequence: TGTGCCAGCAGCAACAAGGGTCCCCCTGAAGCTTTCTTT. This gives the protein CASSNKGPPEAFF.

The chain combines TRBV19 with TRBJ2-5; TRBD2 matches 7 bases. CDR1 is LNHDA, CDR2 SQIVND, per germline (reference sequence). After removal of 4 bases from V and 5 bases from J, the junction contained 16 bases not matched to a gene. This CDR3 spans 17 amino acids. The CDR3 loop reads CASSTGGVAGDGETQYF. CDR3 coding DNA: TGTGCCAGTAGTACTGGGGGGGTCGCGGGAGATGGGGAGACCCAGTACTTC.

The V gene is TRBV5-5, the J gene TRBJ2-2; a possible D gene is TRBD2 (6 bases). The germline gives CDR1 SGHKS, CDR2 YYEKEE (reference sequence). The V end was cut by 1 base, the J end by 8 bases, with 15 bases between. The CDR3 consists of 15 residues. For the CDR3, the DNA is TGTGCCAGCAGCTTGAACCCAGGGAGGCTAGGGGAGCTGTTTTTT. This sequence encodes CASSLNPGRLGELFF. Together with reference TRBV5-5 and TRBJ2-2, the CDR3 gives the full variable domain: DAGVTQSPTHLIKTRGQQVTLRCSPISGHKSVSWYQQVLGQGPQFIFQYYEKEERGRGNFPDRFSARQFPNYSSELNVNALLLGDSALYLCASSLNPGRLGELFFGEGSRLTVL.

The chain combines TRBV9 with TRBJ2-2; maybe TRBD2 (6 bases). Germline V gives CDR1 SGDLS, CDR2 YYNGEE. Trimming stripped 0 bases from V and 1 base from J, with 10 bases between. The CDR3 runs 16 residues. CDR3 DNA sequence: TGTGCCAGCAGCGTAGCTCACGGGGGGAACACCGGGGAGCTGTTTTTT. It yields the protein CASSVAHGGNTGELFF.

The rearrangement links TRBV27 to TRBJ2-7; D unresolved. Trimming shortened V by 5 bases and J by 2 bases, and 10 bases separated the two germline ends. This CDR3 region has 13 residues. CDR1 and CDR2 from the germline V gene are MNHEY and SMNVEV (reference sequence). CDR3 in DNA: TGTGCCAGCAGTCCGGCGTACGCCTACGAGCAGTACTTC. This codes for CASSPAYAYEQYF.

CDR3 loop: CASSLTGLSPLHF. In DNA form, the CDR3 reads TGTGCCAGCAGTTTAACTGGGCTTTCACCCCTCCACTTT. J is TRBJ1-6 and V is TRBV6-2 or TRBV6-3; D is unclear. From germline, CDR1 is MNHEY and CDR2 SVGEGT. This CDR3 has 13 amino acids. Trimming cost V 4 bases and J 9 bases, with 10 bases left between them.

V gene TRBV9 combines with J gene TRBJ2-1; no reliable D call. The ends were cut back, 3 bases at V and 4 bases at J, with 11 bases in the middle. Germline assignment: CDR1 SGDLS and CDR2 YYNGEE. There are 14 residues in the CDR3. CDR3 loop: CASSGTARYNEQFF. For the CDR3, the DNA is TGTGCCAGCAGCGGAACTGCTCGTTACAATGAGCAGTTCTTC.

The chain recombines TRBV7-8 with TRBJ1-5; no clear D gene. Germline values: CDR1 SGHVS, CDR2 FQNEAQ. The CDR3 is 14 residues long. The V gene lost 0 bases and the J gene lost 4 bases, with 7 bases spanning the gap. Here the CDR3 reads CASSLAHNNQPQHF. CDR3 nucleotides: TGTGCCAGCAGCTTAGCCCACAATAATCAGCCCCAGCATTTT.